This T cell receptor beta chain derives from a study of beta chain features in type 1 diabetes (dated by TCRdb to the late 2010s). About the study as a whole: Mean age, gender distribution, total cell number and subset yield were not different between patients and healthy donors. Across all samples, approximately 100 million sorted cells were examined, and cell number per subset correlated strongly with RNA yield. The study compared the TCRB repertoires of sorted circulating CD4+ T cell subsets in recently diagnosed type 1 diabetes patients with those in matched healthy donors. Regulatory and stem cell-like memory subsets were obtained from only 8 patients and about 8 healthy donors, while naive and central memory subsets were obtained from all 30 or so donors. Beyond this particular receptor, the publication reports: A moderate but significant shortening of TCRB CDR3 length was observed in type 1 diabetes patients in all four CD4+ subsets. Sequencing cDNA rather than genomic DNA could over-represent highly expressing activated cells, although activation and CD3 levels did not differ between groups. Shorter templates might be favored by PCR, yet because patient and control samples were amplified and corrected together, any such skew would affect both groups equally. HLA sub-analyses involved small numbers of individuals, so any influence of HLA type on TCRB rearrangement remained unresolved. Patients with type 1 diabetes made fewer insertions and deleted more nucleotides at VDJ recombination sites, implying thymic rearrangement abnormalities. Naive, central memory and regulatory TCRB repertoires appeared more similar among patients than among healthy donors.

All of the isolated RNA was reverse transcribed with the High Capacity cDNA Reverse Transcription Kit, so expressed TCRB transcripts were sequenced. Deep immunoSEQ sequencing was applied to naive, central memory and regulatory T cell samples, giving an average of around 4 million total reads per sample. After sorted cells were lysed in RLT buffer, RNA was extracted with DNase-treated RNeasy Micro or Mini kits, with the choice depending on cell number. To prevent cross-contamination, every cell subset was processed on its own, while patient and healthy donor samples were processed together. Using the immunoSEQ multiplex PCR, TCRB sequences were amplified from cDNA into 87-bp fragments spanning the CDR3 region. The amplicons were sequenced using the Illumina HiSeq platform. As for the authors' bioinformatics: PCR bias was computationally corrected using synthetic template baselines, reads within Hamming distance 2 were collapsed, and singletons that could not be merged were discarded. By aligning reads against IMGT, V, D and J genes, CDR3 length, and insertions or deletions at six rearrangement sites were assigned. Within each subset, clonotype counts were normalized to the number of sorted cells before true diversity and Gini coefficients were calculated with the tcR R package. The overlap coefficient, calculated on TCRB nucleotide sequences, was used to measure repertoire sharing. Out-of-frame TCRB sequences from naive cells were analyzed as a proxy for the pre-selection repertoire. Entries here come from immuneACCESS through TCRdb and include only in-frame sequences with V and J called. Some clones fail to appear in such tables; in the studies checked, an unresolved V gene covers under half of the shortfall, and the cause of the remainder is unknown. V and J calls and clone size are copied from that table; D and trimming were computed from the DNA. The sample table lists about 340,000 clones, approximately 13% of them with a count of one. The top ten hold about 0.015% of the sample.

Each donor gave one peripheral blood draw, averaging roughly 120 mL, which was collected into heparinised tubes. Naive, central memory, regulatory and stem cell-like memory CD4+ T cells were sorted on a BD FACSAria II using a panel including CD45RO, CCR7, CD25, CD127, CD95 and CD27. Purity was above 95% for every sorted population. PBMCs were separated immediately by Lymphoprep density gradient centrifugation and were stained directly, without being cultured. To minimize batch effects, samples were stained and sorted in pairs, one healthy donor with one patient per experiment. The germline V gene (reference sequence) sets CDR1 to GTSNPN and CDR2 to SVGIG. Taken from cysteine to phenylalanine, the CDR3 has 14 residues. Only CDR3 DNA remains: 42 bases, in frame from the first base. The germline ends are 12 bases apart after V is trimmed by 0 bases and J by 4 bases. Comments on this clone: Its antigen is not yet known. Base quality data are lacking; no much larger clone is found one base away.

The rearranged chain carries TRBV30 and TRBJ1-2; the D gene identity is not certain. This TCR was recovered from a woman younger than 35 with type 1 diabetes. The specimen was naive CD4+ T cells from blood. Reading the label with the study, this specimen's cell subset or site is: true naive CD4+ T cells. The CDR3 in this case is CAWSVLRGPYGYTF. The DNA reads as follows: TGTGCCTGGAGTGTACTAAGAGGTCCCTATGGCTACACCTTC.